This T cell receptor beta chain was observed in a study of neurological immune-mediated disorders (dated 2019 in TCRdb). For the wider study: Using UMI-based sequencing, the study compared peripheral blood TCR-beta repertoires from patients with HTLV-I-associated myelopathy (HAM/TSP), patients with multiple sclerosis, and healthy controls. Longitudinal HAM/TSP donors and healthy donors each had 3 time-points at intervals of 3-40 months. Alongside PBMC samples, the set of about 97 TCR-beta libraries contained longitudinal samples, technical triplicates, and paired CD4+ and CD8+ T-cell subsets that had been sorted. The cohort comprised 68 subjects: approximately 15 HAM/TSP patients, 35 or so multiple sclerosis patients and 20 or so healthy controls. General conclusions and limits of the study: No identical CDR3 amino acid sequences were found to be shared among expanded clones across subjects, suggesting that TCR-beta repertoires were private in all groups. The highest TCR clonal expansion was observed in HAM/TSP patients, whereas the lowest was observed in MS patients, even when compared with healthy controls.

cDNA synthesis used template-switch 5'RACE with a primer carrying a 10-nucleotide random unique molecular identifier tagging each TCR transcript. Every sequencing run covered 15-18 subjects and yielded more than 160 million TCR-beta sequences. The RNeasy kit was used to extract total RNA. TCR-beta VDJ regions were amplified with primers for the TCR constant region and the 5'RACE anchor, using the KAPA Real-time Library Amplification kit. A first PCR added sample indexes and Illumina adaptors, after which a second PCR increased the library yield. After Ampure bead purification, the TCR product of roughly 650 bp was size-selected on a 2% E-gel SizeSelection system. Before pooling, library quality was assessed on a Bioanalyzer, concentration was determined with Qubit, and library quantification was performed with the Kapa Library Quantification kit. An Illumina HiSeq 2500 sequenced the libraries paired-end 2 x 150 bp. To increase sequence diversity, roughly 25-31% phiX was spiked into each library pool. As for how the authors treated the data: The quality-filtered reads were processed with the UMI-based MiGEC pipeline, whose error correction step removed more than 80% of the raw TCR sequences. IMGT germline references were used for alignment of VDJ genes, and clonotypes were defined by a unique CDR3 amino acid sequence together with V-J genes. Clonal expansion, Shannon diversity, and CDR3 relatedness (CalcPairwiseDistances, ClusterSamples) were evaluated with VDJtools, and phylogenetic trees were built with CLCbio workbench. Using coefficient-of-variation modelling across technical triplicates, the study counted a clone as expanded if it had at least 8 unique UMIs. The public reads were run again by TCRdb, first through fastp at Q25 and then through MiXCR, and only productive beta chains were kept. When rows share a CDR3 protein, they turn into one entry using the most common DNA and genes. For this entry, the V and J calls and clone size follow TCRdb and not the study's own pipeline. Counted in this sample were some 77,000 distinct CDR3 sequences; roughly 15% of them appeared once. Clones ranked in the top ten supply under 5.5% of the sample.

Cut back by 2 bases and 7 bases, the V and J ends lie 16 bases apart. Taken from the germline V gene, the CDR1 and CDR2 loops are SGHRS and YFSETQ. From the cysteine up to the phenylalanine, the CDR3 has a length of 15 residues. Only the CDR3 part of the read is kept: 45 bases, read in frame from the first base. The time point label of this sample denotes: longitudinal time-point 1 (baseline). For the unsorted PBMC libraries, 2 million PBMCs were stored in RNAlater at -80 degrees C until RNA extraction and were used to generate the libraries. PBMCs were separated from peripheral blood using Ficoll-Hypaque density gradient centrifugation and then cryopreserved in liquid nitrogen. On this clonotype itself: The antigen it recognizes is unknown. No base quality information exists; no much larger clone differs at one position.

What was sequenced was PBMCs. This chain joins TRBV5-1 to TRBJ2-4, with TRBD2 perhaps the D gene, on 7 matching bases. The TCR originated in a female donor with HTLV-1-associated myelopathy (HAM/TSP). In nucleotides, the sequence is TGCGCCAGCAGCTTCGGCACAGGGAGGGAGAACATTCAGTACTTC. The translation is CASSFGTGRENIQYF.